This T cell receptor (beta chain) is drawn from a study of early T cells in non-severe SARS-CoV-2 infection. Germline CDR1 DFQATT, CDR2 SNEGSKA (reference sequence). This CDR3 spans 14 amino acids. V dropped 6 bases and J dropped 1; count of bases not matched to a gene: 5. The TCR library protocol attached unique molecular identifiers to the individual cDNA molecules. MiXCR, applied by TCRdb to the 5' RACE reads, yields one record per CDR3 protein. The data show some 59,000 distinct CDR3 sequences, around 8.5% seen once. This clonotype was obtained from an adult who was a healthcare worker with PCR-confirmed SARS-CoV-2 infection or an uninfected control (not recorded which). V gene TRBV20-1 combines with J gene TRBJ1-4; TRBD1 matches 7 bases. The sequenced sample consisted of whole blood. The CDR3 bases are TGCAGTGCCGGGAGGGGGCAAACTAATGAAAAACTGTTTTTT. Translating it yields CSAGRGQTNEKLFF.